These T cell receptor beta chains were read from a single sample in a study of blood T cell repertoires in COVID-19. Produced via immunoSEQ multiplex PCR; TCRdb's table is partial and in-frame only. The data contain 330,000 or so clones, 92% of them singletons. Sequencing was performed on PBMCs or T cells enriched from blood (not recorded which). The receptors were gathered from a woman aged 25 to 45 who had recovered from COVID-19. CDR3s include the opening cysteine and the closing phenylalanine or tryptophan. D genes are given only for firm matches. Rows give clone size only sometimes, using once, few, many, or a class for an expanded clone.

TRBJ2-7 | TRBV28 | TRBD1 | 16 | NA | TGTGCCAGCAGTCCCCAGTCCGGGACAGGATTCTACGAGCAGTACTTC | CASSPQSGTGFYEQYF
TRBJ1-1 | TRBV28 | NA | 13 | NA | TGTGCCAGCAGTTTACGGGTGAACACTGAAGCTTTCTTT | CASSLRVNTEAFF
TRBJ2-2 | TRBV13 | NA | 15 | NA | TGTGCCAGCGCCCCGACACCAACGAACACCGGGGAGCTGTTTTTT | CASAPTPTNTGELFF
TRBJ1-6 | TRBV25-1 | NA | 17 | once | TGTGCCAGCAGTGGAACTCCGGGACACCGTTTTTTTCGTGGCCTCCACTTT | CASSGTPGHRFFRGLHF
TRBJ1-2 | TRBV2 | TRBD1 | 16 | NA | TGTGCCAGCAGTGAGTGGACAGGCTCCTTAGGGTATGGCTACACCTTC | CASSEWTGSLGYGYTF
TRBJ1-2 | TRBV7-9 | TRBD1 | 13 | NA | TGTGCCAGCAGCCAGGGACAGCTTTATGGCTACACCTTC | CASSQGQLYGYTF
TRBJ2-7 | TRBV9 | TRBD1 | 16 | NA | TGTGCCAGCAGCCGTTCCGGACAGGTTGGTGGGAACGAGCAGTACTTC | CASSRSGQVGGNEQYF
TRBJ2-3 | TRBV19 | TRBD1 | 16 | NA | TGTGCCAGTAGTATTCGAGCAGGGGGCAGCTCAGATACGCAGTATTTT | CASSIRAGGSSDTQYF
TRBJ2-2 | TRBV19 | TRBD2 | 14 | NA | TGTGCCAGTACACAAAGCGGGAGGTCCGGGGAGCTGTTTTTT | CASTQSGRSGELFF
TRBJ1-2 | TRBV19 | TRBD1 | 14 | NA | TGTGCCAGTAGGAAAGGGGACAGGGTACATGGCTACACCTTC | CASRKGDRVHGYTF
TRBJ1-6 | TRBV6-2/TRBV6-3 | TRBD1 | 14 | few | TGTGCCAGCAGTTACGGGACAGGGGTTTCACCCCTCCACTTT | CASSYGTGVSPLHF
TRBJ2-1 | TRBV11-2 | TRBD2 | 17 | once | TGTGCCAGCAGCTTAAGGGGACTAGCGGGGGTGTACAATGAGCAGTTCTTC | CASSLRGLAGVYNEQFF
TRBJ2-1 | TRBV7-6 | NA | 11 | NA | TGTGCCAGCAGCTTAGGAACGGTGCAGTTCTTC | CASSLGTVQFF
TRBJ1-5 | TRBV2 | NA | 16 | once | TGTGCCAGCAGTAAACAGGGAGGGGGATCCAATCAGCCCCAGCATTTT | CASSKQGGGSNQPQHF
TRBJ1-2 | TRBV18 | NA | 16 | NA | TGTGCCAGCTCACCACCGTATGCAGGGACTAACTATGGCTACACCTTC | CASSPPYAGTNYGYTF
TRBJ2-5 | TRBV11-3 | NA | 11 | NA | TGTGCCAGCAGCGGGCAGGTTACCCAGTACTTC | CASSGQVTQYF
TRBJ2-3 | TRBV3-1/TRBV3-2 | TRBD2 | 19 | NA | TGTGCCAGCAGCCAAGATCTTCCAGCGGGAATCGGTCGCACAGATACGCAGTATTTT | CASSQDLPAGIGRTDTQYF
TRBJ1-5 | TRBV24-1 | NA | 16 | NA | TGTGCCACCAGTGATGGATTTGGGCATAGCAATCAGCCCCAGCATTTT | CATSDGFGHSNQPQHF
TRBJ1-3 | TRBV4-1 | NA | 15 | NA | TGCGCCAGCAGCCAAGAGTCCAGCTCTGGAAACACCATATATTTT | CASSQESSSGNTIYF
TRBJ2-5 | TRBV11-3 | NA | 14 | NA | TGTGCCAGCCGAGGGGGGGCCCTCGGCGAGACCCAGTACTTC | CASRGGALGETQYF
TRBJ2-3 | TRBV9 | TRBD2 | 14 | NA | TGTGCCAGCAGCGTAGAAGGCGGGGGAAATACGCAGTATTTT | CASSVEGGGNTQYF
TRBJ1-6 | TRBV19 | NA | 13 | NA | TGTGCCAGTAGTTCCTTCGGGGGGTCACCCCTCCACTTT | CASSSFGGSPLHF
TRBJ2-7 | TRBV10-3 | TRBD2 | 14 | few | TGTGCCATCAGTGGGACTAGCGGGACTTACGAGCAGTACTTC | CAISGTSGTYEQYF
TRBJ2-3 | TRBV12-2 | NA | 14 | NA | TGTGCAAGTCGCGCTAGCGGGAGAACAGATACGCAGTATTTT | CASRASGRTDTQYF
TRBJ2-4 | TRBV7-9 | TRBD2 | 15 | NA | TGTGCCAGCGGCGAGCAGGGACTAGCGGGAAACATTCAGTACTTC | CASGEQGLAGNIQYF
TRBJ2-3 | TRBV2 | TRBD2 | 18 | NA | TGTGCCAGCAGCGCTAGGACTAGCGGGGCTTATCCCCCAGATACGCAGTATTTT | CASSARTSGAYPPDTQYF
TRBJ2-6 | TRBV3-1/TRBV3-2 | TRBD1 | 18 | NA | TGTGCCAGCAGCCAAGGGACAGGGGCCGCTTCTGGGGCCAACGTCCTGACTTTC | CASSQGTGAASGANVLTF
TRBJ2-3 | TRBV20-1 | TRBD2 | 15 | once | TGCAGTGCTAGTCACCGACTAGCGGGAGCAGATACGCAGTATTTT | CSASHRLAGADTQYF
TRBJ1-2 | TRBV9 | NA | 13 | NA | TGTGCCAGCAGCGTAGATTCTTACTATGGCTACACCTTC | CASSVDSYYGYTF
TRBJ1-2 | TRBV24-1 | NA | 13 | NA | TGTGCCACCGGCCGGGATACTAACTATGGCTACACCTTC | CATGRDTNYGYTF
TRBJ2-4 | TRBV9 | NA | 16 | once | TGTGCCAGCAGCGCCCGCCCGGGGGAAGCCAAAAACATTCAGTACTTC | CASSARPGEAKNIQYF
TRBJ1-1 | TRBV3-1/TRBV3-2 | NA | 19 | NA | TGTGCCAGCAGCCAAGAAGCGGGGGGAATAGACTTTTCGGACACTGAAGCTTTCTTT | CASSQEAGGIDFSDTEAFF
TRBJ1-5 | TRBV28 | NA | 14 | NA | TGTGCCAGCACCATATCCTCGGGGAATCAGCCCCAGCATTTT | CASTISSGNQPQHF
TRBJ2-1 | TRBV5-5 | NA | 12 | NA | TGTGCCAGCAGCTTGGTGGACAGAGAGCAGTTCTTC | CASSLVDREQFF
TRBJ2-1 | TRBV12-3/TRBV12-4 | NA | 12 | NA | TGTGCCAGCAGCCCGGGGGTCAATGAGCAGTTCTTC | CASSPGVNEQFF
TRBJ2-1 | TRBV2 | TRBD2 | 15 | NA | TGTGCCAGCAGAACAGGACTAGCGGCCTCCAATGAGCAGTTCTTC | CASRTGLAASNEQFF
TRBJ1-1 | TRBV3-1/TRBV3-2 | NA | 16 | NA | TGTGCCAGCAGCCCCTATTCAGGGATAATGAACACTGAAGCTTTCTTT | CASSPYSGIMNTEAFF
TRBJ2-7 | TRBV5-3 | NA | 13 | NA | TGTGCCAGAAGCCCGGGAGTCGCCCTCGAGCAGTACTTC | CARSPGVALEQYF
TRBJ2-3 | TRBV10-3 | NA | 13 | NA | TGTGCCATCACCGGACATAAGGCAGATACGCAGTATTTT | CAITGHKADTQYF
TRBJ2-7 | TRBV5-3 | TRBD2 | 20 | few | TGTGCCCGAAACTTACCCGCGAATTATACTAGCGGGTCGTACCACTACGAGCAGTACTTC | CARNLPANYTSGSYHYEQYF
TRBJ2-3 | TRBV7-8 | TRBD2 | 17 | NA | TGTGCCAGCAGCTTAGTGGGACTAGCGGGGACCACAGATACGCAGTATTTT | CASSLVGLAGTTDTQYF
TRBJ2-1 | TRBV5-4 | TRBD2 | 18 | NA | TGTGCCAGCAGCCAGGACAGAGCCGGGACTAGCCGGGTGGGTGAGCAGTTCTTC | CASSQDRAGTSRVGEQFF
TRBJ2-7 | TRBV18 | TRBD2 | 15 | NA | TGTGCCAGCTCACCACAGGGACTAGCGTCCTACGAGCAGTACTTC | CASSPQGLASYEQYF
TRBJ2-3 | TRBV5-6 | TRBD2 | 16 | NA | TGTGCCAGCAGCCGCCTACTAGCGGTCAGCACAGATACGCAGTATTTT | CASSRLLAVSTDTQYF
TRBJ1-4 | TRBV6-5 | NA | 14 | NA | TGTGCCAGCAGTTATCAGGGATTGAATGAAAAACTGTTTTTT | CASSYQGLNEKLFF
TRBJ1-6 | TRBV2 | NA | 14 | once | TGTGCCAGCAGTACTCGGGATCGGAATTCACCCCTCCACTTT | CASSTRDRNSPLHF
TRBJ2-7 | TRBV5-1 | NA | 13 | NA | TGCGCCAGCGGCCAGGGGTCGACCTACGAGCAGTACTTC | CASGQGSTYEQYF
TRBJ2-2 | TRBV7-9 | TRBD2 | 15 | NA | TGTGCCAGCAGCTTAGTAGCGGGGGTCACCGGGGAGCTGTTTTTT | CASSLVAGVTGELFF
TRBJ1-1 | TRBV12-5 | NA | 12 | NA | TGTGCTAGTCGGGGGGCCAACACTGAAGCTTTCTTT | CASRGANTEAFF
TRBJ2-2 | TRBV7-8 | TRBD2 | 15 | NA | TGTGCCAGCAGCTTCCCAGCGGGGGAAACCGGGGAGCTGTTTTTT | CASSFPAGETGELFF
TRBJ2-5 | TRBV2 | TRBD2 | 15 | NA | TGTGCCAGCACCCGGACTAGCGGGGGTCGGGAGACCCAGTACTTC | CASTRTSGGRETQYF
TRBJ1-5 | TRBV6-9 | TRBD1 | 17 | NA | TGTGCCAGCAGCCCCGACAGGGGGCGTGGGAGCAATCAGCCCCAGCATTTT | CASSPDRGRGSNQPQHF
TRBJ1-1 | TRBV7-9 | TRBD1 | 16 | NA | TGTGCCAGCAGCTTAGAGGAGGGGGCAGGTAACACTGAAGCTTTCTTT | CASSLEEGAGNTEAFF
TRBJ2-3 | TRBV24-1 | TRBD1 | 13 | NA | TGTGCCACGCAGGGGGCGTCCAGGGGTACGCAGTATTTT | CATQGASRGTQYF
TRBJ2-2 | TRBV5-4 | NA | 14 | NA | TGTGCCAGCAGCTTGGGCATAGACACCGGGGAGCTGTTTTTT | CASSLGIDTGELFF
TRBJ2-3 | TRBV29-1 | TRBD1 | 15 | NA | TGCAGCGCCGGGACAGCCTCCTTATCCACAGATACGCAGTATTTT | CSAGTASLSTDTQYF
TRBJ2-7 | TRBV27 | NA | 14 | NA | TGTGCCAGCGGGAACCTAGCGTTTCCCTACGAGCAGTACTTC | CASGNLAFPYEQYF